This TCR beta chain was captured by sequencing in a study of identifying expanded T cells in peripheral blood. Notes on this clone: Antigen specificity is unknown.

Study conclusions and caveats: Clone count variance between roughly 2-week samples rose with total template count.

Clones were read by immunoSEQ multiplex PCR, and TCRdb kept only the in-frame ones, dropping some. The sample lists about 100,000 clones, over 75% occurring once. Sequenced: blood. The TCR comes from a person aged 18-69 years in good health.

Here the CDR3 reads CASSSEGENEQFF. In nucleotides, the CDR3 is TGTGCCAGCAGCTCCGAGGGGGAGAATGAGCAGTTCTTC. The chain combines TRBV9 with TRBJ2-1, with D tentatively TRBD1 (6 bases). Deletions cut 4 bases from V and 7 bases from J, with 12 bases between. The CDR3 has 13 amino acids. CDR1 is SGDLS and CDR2 is YYNGEE in the germline V gene.